Listed here is a single TCR beta chain. The target antigen is unknown. Sequencing used immunoSEQ multiplex PCR; TCRdb keeps in-frame clones, though not all of them. The data show 15,000 or so clones, nearly 70% seen once. The data belong to a study of neoadjuvant anti-PD-1 for oral cavity cancer. This CDR3 has 15 residues. Trimming removed 5 bases from V and 5 bases from J, with 16 bases in between. CDR1 and CDR2 (germline): SGHTA, FQGTGA. These newly diagnosed stage II-IVA oral cavity squamous cell carcinoma patients had no prior systemic or radiation treatment. The patients had HPV-negative, locally advanced oral cavity squamous cell carcinoma. Analysis of PBMCs was direct, with no culture step. The study's findings and limits: PBMC Gini-index clonality exceeded responders' in non-responders post-nivolumab.

The genes are TRBV7-3 and TRBJ1-5; no clear D gene. The sequencing used PBMCs, collected before nivolumab (anti-PD-1) treatment. This sequence was found in a person between 40 and 85 years old with oral cavity squamous cell carcinoma. CDR3 nucleotides: TGTGCCAGCAGCCCTCCCGGCTGGGTAGATCAGCCCCAGCATTTT. It is translated as CASSPPGWVDQPQHF.